This T cell receptor beta chain is drawn from a study of blood T cell repertoires in COVID-19. Study as a whole: There were acute and convalescent COVID-19 samples, and they came from the United States, Italy and Spain. T cells, B-cell-depleted T cells, or PBMCs provided the cDNA or gDNA that served as material.

CDR1 and CDR2 from the germline V gene are SGHNT and YENEEA. V shed 5 bases and J shed 5 bases, with 15 bases lying between them. CDR3 size: 15 residues. In the original workflow: Nucleated cell number was recorded as an estimate derived from reference gene primer amplification. The table came from immunoSEQ multiplex PCR; TCRdb's copy has only in-frame clones and leaves some out. That table is the source of V, J and clone size, and D and trimming were worked out from the DNA. Of approximately 240,000 clones listed, 75% to 85% were seen once; the top ten hold about 1.5%. Material: peripheral blood. The chain joins TRBV11-3 to TRBJ1-4; D is unclear. The TCR originated in a woman in her 40s who had recovered from COVID-19. The CDR3 bases are TGTGCCAGCAGCCCCCGGACGGGGATAAATGAAAAACTGTTTTTT. Amino acids: CASSPRTGINEKLFF. The full variable domain, in which reference TRBV11-3 and TRBJ1-4 provide the parts outside the CDR3, is EAGVVQSPRYKIIEKKQPVAFWCNPISGHNTLYWYLQNLGQGPELLIRYENEEAVDDSQLPKDRFSAERLKGVDSTLKIQPAELGDSAVYLCASSPRTGINEKLFFGSGTQLSVL.